This TCR beta chain was documented in a study of blood T cell repertoires in COVID-19. Overall study context: The origin of the acute and convalescent COVID-19 samples was the United States, Italy and Spain. Nucleic acid was either cDNA or gDNA, and it came from T cells, B-cell-depleted T cells, or PBMCs.

Source study methods: Amplification of reference gene primers provided the estimated nucleated cell counts. Sequenced by immunoSEQ multiplex PCR; TCRdb stores in-frame clones only, minus some. V and J calls and clone size are given by that table; D and trimming were obtained from the DNA. The sample shows around 150,000 clones, 60% to 85% of them seen only once. CDR1 is LGHDT, CDR2 YNNKEL, per germline (reference sequence). CDR3 length: 15 amino acids. With 4 bases clipped from V and 4 bases from J, the junction kept 3 bases outside the gene matches. The specimen sequenced was peripheral blood. This clonotype was sampled from an elderly woman with active or convalescent COVID-19. The chain recombines TRBV3-1 (or the pseudogene TRBV3-2) with TRBJ2-1; 11 bases are shared with TRBD2. The DNA of the CDR3 is TGTGCCAGCAGCCTACTAGCGGGGGCATACAATGAGCAGTTCTTC. It encodes CASSLLAGAYNEQFF.